Presented here are 28 T cell receptor beta chains from one specimen sequenced in a study of cytomegalovirus exposure and HLA in healthy donors. The PCR contained 60 Vbeta and 13 Jbeta primers. Sequencing was performed with immunoSEQ multiplex PCR; in TCRdb, only in-frame clones are kept and a portion is missing. The sample holds 50,000 or so clones. Sequencing used PBMCs. The receptor source for this set is a man aged 45 to 65 in good health and CMV-seropositive.

The chain has TRBV6-5 and TRBJ2-7, with 10 positions matching TRBD1. The CDR3 runs 14 residues. The germline V gene encodes CDR1 MNHEY and CDR2 SVGAGI. J gave up 6 bases and V 6 bases, and 8 bases lay outside the gene matches. The chain's CDR3 is CASRTGTGVGEQYF. DNA for the CDR3: TGTGCCAGCAGGACCGGGACAGGGGTCGGCGAGCAGTACTTC.

The gene calls are TRBV5-1 and TRBJ1-1; D is uncertain. Per germline, CDR1 SGHRS and CDR2 YFSETQ. V dropped 0 bases and J dropped 8 bases, with 11 bases sitting between them. The CDR3 loop spans 13 amino acids. Written as DNA, the CDR3 is TGCGCCAGCAGCTTGGGGCCAGGTCGGGAAGCTTTCTTT. This gives the protein CASSLGPGREAFF.

This chain connects TRBV10-2 to TRBJ2-2; D is uncertain. Trimming cost V 10 bases and J 1 base, with 10 bases left between them. This CDR3 comprises 13 residues. Germline lookup yields CDR1 WSHSY and CDR2 SAAADI. CDR3: CATNSGNTGELFF. The CDR3 region has the DNA TGCGCCACCAACAGTGGGAACACCGGGGAGCTGTTTTTT.

Comments on this clone: Other DNA sequences in this specimen translate into the identical CDR3. The CDR3 DNA reads TGCGCCAGCAGCCAAGAAGGCCTAAAGGACGGAGGTGAGCAGTTCTTC. Encoded protein: CASSQEGLKDGGEQFF. V is TRBV4-1 and J is TRBJ2-1; D is perhaps TRBD2 (5 bases). V lost 0 bases and J lost 9, with 18 bases in between. Germline V gene sequence: CDR1 MGHRA, CDR2 YSYEKL. CDR3 length: 16 amino acids.

The genes are TRBV19 and TRBJ1-5; no clear D gene. The CDR3 loop spans 14 amino acids. The germline V gene has CDR1 LNHDA and CDR2 SQIVND (reference sequence). Trimming removed 9 bases at V and 0 bases at J, with 12 bases between. The CDR3 spells CASHASLSNQPQHF. The CDR3 region has the DNA TGTGCCAGCCACGCGTCGCTTAGCAATCAGCCCCAGCATTTT.

The V gene is TRBV5-6, the J gene TRBJ1-5; D is unclear. This CDR3 has 13 residues. Germline-derived CDR1 and CDR2 are SGHDT and YYEEEE. V was clipped by 0 bases and J by 3 bases, with 4 bases between them. The CDR3 bases are TGTGCCAGCAGCTTGGCCTCCAATCAGCCCCAGCATTTT. This gives the protein CASSLASNQPQHF.

This rearrangement joins TRBV18 to TRBJ2-7, with D possibly matching TRBD1 (5 bases). Trimming stripped 3 bases from V and 3 bases from J, with 12 bases between. The CDR3 runs to 14 residues. The germline CDR1 and CDR2 sequences are KGHSH and LQKENI. Here the CDR3 DNA reads TGTGCCAGCTCACCGGGCAGGGCCAGCTACGAGCAGTACTTC. Amino acid sequence: CASSPGRASYEQYF.

The chain employs TRBV21-1 and TRBJ2-5; TRBD1 is taken as the D call from the table, unchecked against the DNA. TRBV21-1 represents a pseudogene. The CDR3 covers 14 residues. The chain's CDR3 is CASRGHYREETQYF. CDR3 sequence (DNA): TGTGCCAGCAGGGGCCACTACAGGGAAGAGACCCAGTACTTC.

CDR3 bases: TGTGCCAGCCGGCGACAGGAACAGCAGTACTTC. Its protein is CASRRQEQQYF. This chain uses TRBV6-5 with TRBJ2-5; possible D gene TRBD1, 6 bases. CDR1 MNHEY and CDR2 SVGAGI come from the germline V gene. Trimming took 8 bases from V and 11 from J, leaving 15 bases between them. The CDR3 length is 11 residues.

The rearrangement uses TRBV29-1 and TRBJ2-1, with 9 bases fitting TRBD2. The CDR3 runs to 15 residues. Trimming cost V 5 bases and J 7 bases; bases outside gene matches: 12. CDR1 is SQVTM and CDR2 is ANQGSEA in the germline V gene. DNA for the CDR3: TGCAGCGTTCTACCTCCAGCGCGGGAGGGGAATGAGCAGTTCTTC. As protein: CSVLPPAREGNEQFF.

The rearrangement links TRBV7-2 to TRBJ1-5; weak D call: TRBD1 (6 bases). The CDR3 spans 15 residues. Germline assignment: CDR1 SGHTA and CDR2 FQGNSA. Trimming removed 4 bases at V and 4 bases at J, with 14 bases between. The CDR3 protein is CASSSWGGHNQPQHF. CDR3 nucleotides: TGTGCCAGCAGCTCCTGGGGGGGCCATAATCAGCCCCAGCATTTT.

This clone is medium-sized (0.01 to 0.1%) by frequency. The CDR3 region is CASSASSGGASMKFF. The CDR3, as DNA: TGTGCCAGCAGTGCCTCCAGCGGGGGGGCCAGTATGAAGTTCTTC. The rearrangement joins TRBV2 to TRBJ2-1, with 10 bases matching TRBD2. The junction had 14 bases not matched to a gene; V was cut back by 4 bases and J by 14 bases. The CDR3 contains 15 residues. Per germline, CDR1 SNHLY and CDR2 FYNNEI.

The chain joins TRBV7-2 to TRBJ1-1; D is undetermined. Germline CDR1 and CDR2: SGHTA and FQGNSA. The CDR3 has 14 amino acids. Trimming stripped 1 base from V and 1 base from J, with 7 bases between. The CDR3 region is CASSLVGGNTEAFF. The CDR3, as DNA: TGTGCCAGCAGCTTAGTCGGAGGGAACACTGAAGCTTTCTTT.

The gene calls are TRBV7-2 and TRBJ2-7; D is uncertain. Deletions cut 0 bases from V and 0 bases from J, with 6 bases between. In germline, CDR1 is SGHTA, CDR2 FQGNSA. The CDR3 length is 14 residues. This CDR3 is CASSLAFSSYEQYF. The CDR3 nucleotides are TGTGCCAGCAGCTTAGCGTTTAGCTCCTACGAGCAGTACTTC.

With regard to this clone: The junction differs from germline at one of its ends, possibly a read error. The V gene is TRBV19, the J gene TRBJ1-1, with D possibly TRBD1 on 6 matching bases. Germline V gives CDR1 LNHDA, CDR2 SQIVND (reference sequence). This CDR3 spans 14 amino acids. CDR3 sequence (DNA): TGTGCCAGTAAGACCCAGGGTAGGGACACTGAAGATTTCTTT. It specifies CASKTQGRDTEDFF.

V usage is TRBV6-5 and J usage is TRBJ2-7; 8 nucleotides line up with TRBD2. V was pared by 5 bases and J by 2 bases, with 8 bases of the junction left unmatched. Looked up from germline, CDR1 is MNHEY and CDR2 is SVGAGI. The CDR3 has 15 amino acids. The CDR3, as DNA: TGTGCCAGCAGTACCGCGGGGGGCCTCCCCTACGAGCAGTACTTC. It encodes CASSTAGGLPYEQYF.

The chain combines TRBV18 with TRBJ2-7; 10 positions agree with TRBD1. Germline loops: CDR1 KGHSH, CDR2 LQKENI. V lost 3 bases to trimming and J lost 6 bases; unmatched junction nucleotides: 8. The CDR3 runs to 15 residues. CDR3 in DNA: TGTGCCAGCTCACCTCCTTGGGACAGGGGAGGCGAGCAGTACTTC. This encodes CASSPPWDRGGEQYF.

The chain joins TRBV29-1 to TRBJ1-3; 7 bases line up with TRBD1. The V gene's germline CDR1 is SQVTM and CDR2 ANQGSEA. The CDR3 runs to 12 residues. V lost 6 bases, J lost 7 bases, and 6 bases stayed unmatched. The CDR3 sequence: CSVETGSNTIYF. The DNA of the CDR3 is TGCAGCGTCGAGACAGGGTCGAACACCATATATTTT.

The chain uses TRBV30 and TRBJ2-3; D possibly corresponds to TRBD1 (6 bases). CDR3 length equals 17 residues. CDR1 is GTSNPN, CDR2 SVGIG, per germline (reference sequence). The V end was cut by 3 bases, the J end by 3 bases, with 22 bases between. CDR3 residues: CAWRQGALRGYTDTQYF. As DNA, the CDR3 is TGTGCCTGGAGACAGGGCGCCCTCAGAGGTTATACAGATACGCAGTATTTT.

The CDR3 region is CASSLERGDYEQYF. CDR3 nucleotides: TGTGCCAGCAGCTTAGAGCGGGGGGACTACGAGCAGTACTTC. This rearrangement joins TRBV7-3 to TRBJ2-7; 9 bases align to TRBD2. J gave up 3 bases and V 2 bases, and 2 bases lay outside the gene matches. The CDR3 contains 14 residues. Germline V gene lookup returns CDR1 SGHTA and CDR2 FQGTGA.

V gene TRBV27 combines with J gene TRBJ2-1, with TRBD2 identical over 11 bases. The trim removed 5 bases at V and 1 base at J, leaving 1 base unmatched. Per the germline V gene, CDR1 is MNHEY and CDR2 is SMNVEV (reference sequence). The CDR3 is made up of 15 amino acids. CDR3: CASSPSGRSYNEQFF. CDR3 in DNA: TGTGCCAGCAGTCCTAGCGGGAGGTCCTACAATGAGCAGTTCTTC.

The chain carries TRBV18 and TRBJ1-1, with 7 nucleotides matching TRBD1. The CDR3 runs to 16 residues. Per germline, CDR1 KGHSH and CDR2 LQKENI. Unmatched junction bases numbered 12, after V lost 3 bases and J lost 5 bases. The CDR3 loop reads CASSPSGTAAGTEAFF. The CDR3 DNA is TGTGCCAGCTCACCCTCCGGGACAGCTGCGGGGACTGAAGCTTTCTTT.

The chain is built from TRBV10-2 and TRBJ1-3; D uncertain. This CDR3 is built from 13 residues. Trimming took off 5 bases at V and 6 bases at J, with 11 bases between the two ends. Germline CDR1 reads WSHSY; CDR2 reads SAAADI. The DNA for the CDR3 is TGCGCCAGCAGTCCGGGGTGGGAAAACACCATATATTTT. Its protein product is CASSPGWENTIYF.

This chain joins TRBV28 and TRBJ1-1, with D hard to call. V was cut by 4 bases and J by 1 base, with 7 bases left in between. Germline lookup yields CDR1 MDHEN and CDR2 SYDVKM. This CDR3 contains 13 residues. CDR3 protein: CASSYSGNTEAFF. DNA of the CDR3: TGTGCCAGCAGTTACTCAGGGAACACTGAAGCTTTCTTT.

The J gene is TRBJ1-5, the V gene TRBV29-1, with 9 bases lining up with TRBD1. The ends lost 7 bases at V and 2 bases at J; junction bases unmatched: 3. The CDR3 runs to 13 residues. CDR1 and CDR2 from the germline V gene are SQVTM and ANQGSEA. The CDR3, as DNA: TGCAGCGCCCGACAGGGGGGCAATCAGCCCCAGCATTTT. Protein: CSARQGGNQPQHF.

J is TRBJ1-6 and V is TRBV7-9, with 8 nucleotides matching TRBD1. V was pared by 2 bases and J by 7 bases, with 13 bases of the junction left unmatched. In germline, CDR1 is SEHNR, CDR2 FQNEAQ (reference sequence). The CDR3 loop spans 18 amino acids. CDR3 in amino acids: CASSLRTGSQAVNSPLHF. In DNA, the CDR3 is TGTGCCAGCAGCTTAAGGACAGGGAGCCAGGCCGTGAATTCACCCCTCCACTTT.

This chain joins TRBV11-2 and TRBJ1-1; the D gene is possibly TRBD1 (6 bases). The CDR3 sequence is 17 residues long. Germline loops: CDR1 SGHAT, CDR2 FQNNGV. V lost 1 base to trimming and J lost 0 bases, with 15 bases between them. The CDR3 DNA follows: TGTGCCAGCAGCTTAGGATATACAACAGGGCTGAACACTGAAGCTTTCTTT. Protein: CASSLGYTTGLNTEAFF.

The chain carries TRBV29-1 and TRBJ2-7; 8 bases fit TRBD1. Looked up from germline, CDR1 is SQVTM and CDR2 is ANQGSEA. Trimming at V came to 3 bases and at J to 3 bases, leaving 7 bases not matched to a gene. The CDR3 extends over 14 amino acids. The CDR3 DNA is TGCAGCGTTGAGACCGGGACAGGATTCTACGAGCAGTACTTC. Protein sequence: CSVETGTGFYEQYF.